This is a list of T cell receptor beta chains from one sample in a study of blood T cell repertoires in COVID-19. Method: immunoSEQ multiplex PCR; TCRdb's copy keeps in-frame clones and lacks some. The data hold approximately 170,000 clones, with less than 90% observed a single time. The sample taken for sequencing was peripheral blood. Receptors originate from a woman aged 60-75 years with COVID-19, enrolled during active disease. The CDR3 runs from the conserved cysteine through the conserved F or W. Rows may omit the clone size; those that give it use once, few, many or a size class.

clone_size j_call v_call cdr3_aa
once TRBJ1-1 TRBV24-1 CATSGVEQGPNTEAFF
. TRBJ1-1 TRBV5-5 CASSLTSNTEAFF
. TRBJ1-2 TRBV5-1 CASSFPGRYGYTF
. TRBJ2-7 TRBV28 CASSRGAYEQYF
. TRBJ1-5 TRBV30 CAWSRDSYSNQPQHF
. TRBJ1-2 TRBV6-6 CASSYGQGSYGYTF
. TRBJ2-5 TRBV24-1 CATSESLETQYF
few TRBJ1-2 TRBV2 CASIEGGLNYGYTF
. TRBJ1-1 TRBV6-5 CASKRGGGTEAFF
once TRBJ2-5 TRBV27 CASRPFTGDRETQYF
. TRBJ1-1 TRBV30 CAWSVLGGLRTEAFF
. TRBJ2-7 TRBV2 CASSDRVDEQYF
. TRBJ1-3 TRBV6-5 CASSYGQGGNTIYF
. TRBJ2-7 TRBV29-1 CSVEIITRTRENEQYF
. TRBJ1-2 TRBV5-4 CASSIGTGVQGGYTF
. TRBJ2-7 TRBV27 CASSLSAADRPYEQYF
. TRBJ2-3 TRBV12-5 CASGLGFNRPGTDTQYF
. TRBJ2-7 TRBV18 CASSWDRHEQYF
. TRBJ2-1 TRBV29-1 CSVRDIRFDEQFF
. TRBJ2-3 TRBV7-2 CASTETSRGTDTQYF
. TRBJ1-1 TRBV2 CASRGGASANTEAFF
. TRBJ2-7 TRBV28 CASRLQGYEQYF